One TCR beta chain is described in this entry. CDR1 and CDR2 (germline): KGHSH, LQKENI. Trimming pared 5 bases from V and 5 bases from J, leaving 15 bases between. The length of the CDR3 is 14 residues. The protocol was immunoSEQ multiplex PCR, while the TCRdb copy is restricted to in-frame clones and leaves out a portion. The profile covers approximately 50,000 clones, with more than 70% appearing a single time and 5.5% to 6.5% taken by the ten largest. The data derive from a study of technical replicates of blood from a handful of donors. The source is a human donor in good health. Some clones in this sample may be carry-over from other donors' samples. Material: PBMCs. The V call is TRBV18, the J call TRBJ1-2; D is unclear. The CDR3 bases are TGTGCCAGCTCAGAGTCTTCGGGAAGTTATGGCTACACCTTC. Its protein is CASSESSGSYGYTF.